The T cell receptor (beta chain) described here comes from a study of CD8+ T cells in alopecia areata listed by TCRdb under 2018. Some background on the complete study: To study T cell clonal expansion in alopecia areata, the researchers applied high-throughput TCRbeta sequencing to both the C3H/HeJ mouse model and human patients. On the human side, TCRbeta sequencing was run on scalp tissue and on sorted CD4+ and CD8+ peripheral blood T cells from healthy controls and from alopecia areata patients with either patchy or totalis/universalis disease. Clonality in the scalp was compared among normal scalp (n=4), patchy alopecia areata scalp (n=8), and alopecia totalis/universalis scalp (n=8). RNA was obtained with the PAXgene miRNA kit for fixed scalp, the miRNeasy kit for PBMCs, and the RNeasy kit for mouse skin. Amplification of TCRbeta CDR3 regions was done by immunoSEQ multiplex PCR using 35 Vbeta forward primers and 13 Jbeta reverse primers.

Here is what the overall study found, with its caveats: Compared with normal scalp, lesional scalp had higher clonality and more expanded CD8+ clones, particularly in alopecia totalis/universalis, a pattern that suggests antigenic drive. Resident alphabeta T cells in normal human skin are also sequenced, complicating scalp TCR repertoire analysis, unlike mouse skin dominated by gammadelta T cells. Compared with mice, TCR sequences shared between patients were less clear, possibly partly because of HLA diversity across the patient population.

Turning to this clone: The target of this receptor is not known. Base qualities are not provided; no much larger clone lies one nucleotide away.

Library preparation employed the immunoSEQ multiplex PCR assay. RNA was extracted from all samples and reverse transcribed into cDNA as template for TCR sequencing. SuperScript III was used to make first-strand cDNA, primed with a 2:1 mix of oligo-dT and random hexamers. Amplification bias was assessed with a synthetic immune receptor repertoire, and residual bias was removed computationally. The original pipeline was this. Raw reads were preprocessed to remove errors, and CDR3 was defined according to IMGT conventions as the region from the conserved cysteine to phenylalanine. To get clonality, Shannon entropy was normalized by log2 of the number of productive unique TCRs and the result was subtracted from 1. Scalp TCRbeta sequences were cross-referenced with sorted blood CD4 and CD8 repertoires so that the CD4 or CD8 identity of scalp clones could be inferred. Not all clones reach the TCRdb copy of this immuneACCESS table, which keeps in-frame sequences only. Checked studies attribute under half of the gap to unresolved V genes and leave the rest unexplained. The V and J calls and clone size are taken from that table; D and trimming were inferred from the DNA. This sample holds 100,000 to 120,000 clones; 58% were observed only once. The ten largest clones take up around 25% of the sample.

Looking up the germline V gene (reference sequence) yields CDR1 LNHNV and CDR2 YYDKDF. Spanning cysteine to phenylalanine, the CDR3 consists of 16 amino acids. Only the CDR3 portion is preserved as DNA: 48 bases, with reading frame beginning at the first base. V has 6 bases trimmed and J has 3 bases trimmed; junction bases matching no gene number 10. Peripheral blood and lesional scalp punch biopsies were obtained from patients with alopecia areata. PBMCs were isolated by density centrifugation and stained for CD3, CD4 and CD8, after which CD4+ and CD8+ T cells were sorted on a FACSAria. The untreated alopecia areata patients were recruited through a multicenter biomarker study. For five biomarker-study patients, blood CD8+ T cells were further sorted into NKG2D-low and NKG2D-high fractions.

The chain is made from TRBV15 and TRBJ2-2; a stretch of 7 junction bases matches TRBD1. This TCR was sampled from a human donor with alopecia areata. The sample was NKG2D-low CD8+ T cells sorted from blood. The intended sense of this specimen's cell subset or site label: sorted CD8+ NKG2D-low blood T cells. The nucleotide sequence is given as TGTGCCACCAGAGGGGGCGCGGGCGGACACACCGGGGAGCTGTTTTTT. Its product reads: CATRGGAGGHTGELFF.